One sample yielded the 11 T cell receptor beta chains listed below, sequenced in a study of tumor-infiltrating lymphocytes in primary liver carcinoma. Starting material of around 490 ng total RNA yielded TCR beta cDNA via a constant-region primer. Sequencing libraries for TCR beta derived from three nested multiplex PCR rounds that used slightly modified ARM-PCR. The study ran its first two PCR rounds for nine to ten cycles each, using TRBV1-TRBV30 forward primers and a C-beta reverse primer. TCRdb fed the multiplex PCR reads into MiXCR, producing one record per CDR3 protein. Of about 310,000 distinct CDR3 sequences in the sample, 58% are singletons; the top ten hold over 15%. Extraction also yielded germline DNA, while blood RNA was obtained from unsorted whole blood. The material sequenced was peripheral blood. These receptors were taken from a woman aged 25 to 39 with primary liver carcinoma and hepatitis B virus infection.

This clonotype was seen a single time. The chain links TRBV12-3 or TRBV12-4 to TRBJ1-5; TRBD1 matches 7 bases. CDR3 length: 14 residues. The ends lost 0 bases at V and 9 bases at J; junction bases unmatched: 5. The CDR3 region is CASSLATGPGPQHF. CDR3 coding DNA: TGTGCCAGCAGTTTAGCGACAGGGCCGGGGCCCCAGCATTTT.

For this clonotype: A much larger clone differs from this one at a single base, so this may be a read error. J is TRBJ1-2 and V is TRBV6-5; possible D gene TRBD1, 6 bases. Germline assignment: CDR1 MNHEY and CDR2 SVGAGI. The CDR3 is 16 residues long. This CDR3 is CASRRGGLGGGYDYTF. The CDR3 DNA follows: TGTGCCAGCAGGAGGGGGGGATTAGGGGGAGGCTATGACTACACCTTC.

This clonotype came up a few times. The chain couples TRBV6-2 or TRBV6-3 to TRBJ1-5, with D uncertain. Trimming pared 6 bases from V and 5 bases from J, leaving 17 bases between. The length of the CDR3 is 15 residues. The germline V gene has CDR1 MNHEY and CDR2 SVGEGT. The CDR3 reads CASSILIGLHQPQHF. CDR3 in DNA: TGTGCCAGCAGCATCCTCATTGGACTCCATCAGCCCCAGCATTTT.

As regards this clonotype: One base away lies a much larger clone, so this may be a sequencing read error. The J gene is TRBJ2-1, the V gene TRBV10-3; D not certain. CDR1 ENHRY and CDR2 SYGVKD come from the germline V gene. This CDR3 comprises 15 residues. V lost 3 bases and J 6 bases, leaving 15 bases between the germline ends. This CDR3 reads CAISDRVAAGNEQFF. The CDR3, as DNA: TGTGCCATCAGTGATAGGGTGGCCGCCGGCAATGAGCAGTTCTTC.

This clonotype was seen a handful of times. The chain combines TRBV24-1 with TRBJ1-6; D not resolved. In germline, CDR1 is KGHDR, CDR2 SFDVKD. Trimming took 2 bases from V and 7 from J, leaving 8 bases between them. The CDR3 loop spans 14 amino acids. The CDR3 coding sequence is TGTGCCACCAGTGATTCGCACATCAATTCACCCCTCCACTTT. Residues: CATSDSHINSPLHF.

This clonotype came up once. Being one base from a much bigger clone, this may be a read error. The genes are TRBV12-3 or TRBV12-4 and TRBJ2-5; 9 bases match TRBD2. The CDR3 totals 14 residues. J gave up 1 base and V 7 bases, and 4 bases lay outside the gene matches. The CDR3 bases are TGTGCCAGCAACGTTAGCGGGGGCCAAGAGACCCAGTACTTC. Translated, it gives CASNVSGGQETQYF.

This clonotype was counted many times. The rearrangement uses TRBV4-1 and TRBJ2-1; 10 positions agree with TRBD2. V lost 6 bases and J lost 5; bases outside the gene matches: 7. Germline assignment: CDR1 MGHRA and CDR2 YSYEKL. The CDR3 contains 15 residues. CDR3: CASRSGLAYNNEQFF. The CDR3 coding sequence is TGCGCCAGCAGGTCGGGACTAGCGTATAACAATGAGCAGTTCTTC.

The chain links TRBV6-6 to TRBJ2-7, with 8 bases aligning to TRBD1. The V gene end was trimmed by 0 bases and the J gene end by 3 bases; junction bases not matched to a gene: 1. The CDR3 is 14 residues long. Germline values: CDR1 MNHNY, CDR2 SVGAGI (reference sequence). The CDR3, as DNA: TGTGCCAGCAGTTACTCCGGGACAGGCTACGAGCAGTACTTC. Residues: CASSYSGTGYEQYF.

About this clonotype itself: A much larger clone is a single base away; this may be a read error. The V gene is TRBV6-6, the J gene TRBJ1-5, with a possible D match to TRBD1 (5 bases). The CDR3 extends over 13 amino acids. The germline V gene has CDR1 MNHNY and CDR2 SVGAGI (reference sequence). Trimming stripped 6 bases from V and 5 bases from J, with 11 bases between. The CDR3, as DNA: TGTGCCAGCAGGCAGGGTGGCGATCAGCCCCAGCATTTT. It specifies CASRQGGDQPQHF.

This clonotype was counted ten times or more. CDR3 DNA: TGCAGCGTTGCCACGAATGAGCAGTTCTTC. It codes for CSVATNEQFF. The chain carries TRBV29-1 and TRBJ2-1; D not resolved. V was pared by 4 bases and J by 7 bases, with 5 bases between. CDR1 is SQVTM, CDR2 ANQGSEA, per germline. The CDR3 loop spans 10 amino acids.

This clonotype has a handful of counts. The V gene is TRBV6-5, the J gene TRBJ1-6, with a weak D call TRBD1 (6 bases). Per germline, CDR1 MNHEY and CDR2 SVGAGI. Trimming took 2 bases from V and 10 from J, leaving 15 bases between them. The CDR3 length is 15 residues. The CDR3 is CASSYVVRGSSPLHF. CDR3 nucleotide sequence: TGTGCCAGCAGTTACGTGGTGAGGGGGAGCTCACCCCTCCACTTT.